These T cell receptor beta chains were read from a single sample in a study of blood T cells in healthy people across ages. A single record per CDR3 protein comes from TCRdb applying MiXCR to the 5' RACE reads. The profile covers about 1.6 million distinct CDR3 sequences, with roughly a third appearing a single time and 11% taken by the ten largest. What was sequenced was blood. All receptors derive from a woman in her twenties or thirties in good health. CDR3s include the opening cysteine and the closing phenylalanine or tryptophan.

j_call v_call cdr3_aa
TRBJ2-1 TRBV3-1 CTSSPGLNYNEQFF
TRBJ1-1 TRBV9 CASSVVFSENPGFGEAFF
TRBJ2-7 TRBV20-1 CSALDPGGLGYEQYF
TRBJ2-1 TRBV27 CASNPTSSGNEQFF
TRBJ2-7 TRBV29-1 CSVEQNYEQYF
TRBJ2-1 TRBV6-1 CASSEGLAGDLGKQFF
TRBJ1-1 TRBV5-1 CASSLWAQAANTEAFF
TRBJ2-1 TRBV12-3/TRBV12-4 CASSLIAGDHNEQFF
TRBJ1-2 TRBV10-3 CAITEGQGNYGYTF
TRBJ1-1 TRBV7-3 CASSLTGVVTEAFF
TRBJ2-1 TRBV4-1 CASSQGRASNEQFF
TRBJ2-7 TRBV6-6 CASSFTGLAGGEQYF
TRBJ2-1 TRBV19 CASSIDRLASYNEQFF
TRBJ2-7 TRBV5-1 CASSLAGGPKYEQYF
TRBJ2-3 TRBV5-4 CASSLAPGATDTQYF
TRBJ2-5 TRBV5-1 CASSLGDFGGVKETQYF
TRBJ1-2 TRBV3-1 CASSPGQGEVSYGYTF
TRBJ1-1 TRBV12-3/TRBV12-4 CASSGWDWNTEAFF
TRBJ2-1 TRBV5-1 CASSPAWGLQRGNEQFF
TRBJ1-5 TRBV20-1 CSARVEDRDNQPQHF
TRBJ2-3 TRBV12-3/TRBV12-4 CASSNQGSRTDTQYF
TRBJ2-7 TRBV5-1 CASSLVGGQEQYF
TRBJ1-1 TRBV20-1 CSARKGEGGGTEAFF
TRBJ1-1 TRBV7-9 CASSLIGTVEAFF
TRBJ2-5 TRBV14 CASSPTLGVDFQETQYF
TRBJ1-4 TRBV30 CAWRGQGATNEKLFF
TRBJ2-1 TRBV7-9 CACSRAGGLSVEQFF
TRBJ1-2 TRBV19 CASSMRTGSNYGYTF
TRBJ2-2 TRBV29-1 CSVLLTGRPKANTGELFF
TRBJ1-1 TRBV27 CASSSSGTGGDEAFF
TRBJ2-7 TRBV7-9 CASSSGTSGSKFSYEQYF
TRBJ2-3 TRBV20-1 CSARTATDAQYF
TRBJ2-2 TRBV4-1 CASSQFGDGELFF
TRBJ1-1 TRBV20-1 CSARGGGSWDTEAFF
TRBJ1-2 TRBV6-2/TRBV6-3 CASSWETQGLGYTF
TRBJ2-5 TRBV4-1 CASSQGGTGRTQETQYF
TRBJ2-5 TRBV28 CASSFLAGGRPQETQYF
TRBJ1-2 TRBV11-2 CASSLEGGGSYGYTF
TRBJ2-1 TRBV7-2 CASSLGSGTGSYNEQFF
TRBJ2-7 TRBV27 CASRRGSFSYEQYF
TRBJ2-1 TRBV9 CASSTGGDSYNEQFF
TRBJ2-7 TRBV9 CASAPTGQAREQYF
TRBJ2-3 TRBV20-1 CSASGVAGTTDTQYF
TRBJ1-1 TRBV29-1 CSVEATGGGTEAFF
TRBJ2-5 TRBV5-1 CASSLSTAGSGQETQYF
TRBJ1-5 TRBV7-8 CASSLTGIDSNQPQHF
TRBJ2-7 TRBV28 CASNPSGVVDEQYF
TRBJ1-2 TRBV7-9 CASSLSMSETYYGYTF
TRBJ2-7 TRBV4-1 CASSQVKPGLGIYEQYF
TRBJ2-6 TRBV5-6 CASSLARWVGANVLTF
TRBJ2-1 TRBV2 CASRATGGEQFF
TRBJ1-2 TRBV29-1 CSSEGLGNYGYTF